This TCR beta chain was recorded in a study of beta chain features in type 1 diabetes. Study results and limitations: Within the patient group, naive, central memory and Treg TCRB repertoires appeared more similar to each other than within healthy donors. Diminished insertions and augmented deletions at VDJ junctions characterized type 1 diabetes patients. Moderately but significantly shorter TCRB CDR3s were found in Type 1 diabetes patients in all four CD4+ subsets.

About this clone: Its antigen is not known.

The CDR3 is made up of 13 amino acids. The germline CDR1 and CDR2 sequences are GTSNPN and SVGIG (reference sequence). V was clipped by 0 bases and J by 5 bases; unmatched bases: 3. Investigators reverse transcribed all isolated RNA, so they sequenced expressed TCRB transcripts. Using immunoSEQ multiplex PCR, the repertoire was profiled, and TCRdb retains in-frame clones only, with some absent. The repertoire consists of more than 250,000 clones, with approximately 15% occurring once and the leading ten covering approximately 0.015%. The receptor was isolated from a man younger than 35 with type 1 diabetes. Sequenced sample: naive CD4+ T cells from blood. The chain recombines TRBV30 with TRBJ2-5; 7 bases are a match to TRBD1. The CDR3 region has the DNA TGTGCCTGGAGTGTAGGGGGACAGGAGACCCAGTACTTC. Protein: CAWSVGGQETQYF.